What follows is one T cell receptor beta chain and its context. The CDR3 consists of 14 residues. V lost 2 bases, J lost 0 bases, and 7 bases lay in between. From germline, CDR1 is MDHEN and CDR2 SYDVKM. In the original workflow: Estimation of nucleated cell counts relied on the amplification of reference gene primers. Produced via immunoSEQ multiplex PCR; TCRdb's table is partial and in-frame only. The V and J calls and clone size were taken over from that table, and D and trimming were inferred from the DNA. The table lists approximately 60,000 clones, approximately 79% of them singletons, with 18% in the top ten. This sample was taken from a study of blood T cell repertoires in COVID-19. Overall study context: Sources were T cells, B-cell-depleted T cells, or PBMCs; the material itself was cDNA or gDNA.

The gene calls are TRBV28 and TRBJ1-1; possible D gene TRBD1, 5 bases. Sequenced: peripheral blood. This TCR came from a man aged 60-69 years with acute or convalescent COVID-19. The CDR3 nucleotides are TGTGCCAGCAGTTTAACAGGCATGAACACTGAAGCTTTCTTT. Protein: CASSLTGMNTEAFF.